This T cell receptor beta chain was identified during a study of identical twins. CDR1 is ENHRY, CDR2 SYGVKD, per germline. Trimming shortened V by 4 bases and J by 4 bases, and 21 bases separated the two germline ends. The CDR3 has 17 residues. Ten or more counts support this clonotype. TCRdb redid the calling of the 5' RACE reads with MiXCR, one entry per CDR3 protein. Among under 300,000 distinct CDR3 sequences listed, about 8.3% were seen once. This same sample was also part of a study on yellow fever vaccine responses in identical twins.

The chain joins TRBV10-3 to TRBJ2-3; D is tentatively TRBD1 or TRBD2 (5 bases each). The TCR originated in a woman aged 18-29 years in good health. Sequenced material: CD8+ T cells sorted from blood. The CDR3 DNA sequence: TGTGCCATCAGTGGCCCCGAGTCCGTAGGGACGTCAGATACGCAGTATTTT. Translation: CAISGPESVGTSDTQYF.